This T cell receptor beta chain appears in the sequencing data of a study of blood T cells in healthy people across ages (dated by TCRdb to the mid-2010s). Concerning the study at large: In model experiments, template switching captured about one uniquely barcoded TCR beta cDNA molecule for every two T cells. Age-related changes in TCR beta repertoire diversity were measured in the study by deep sequencing normalized with unique cDNA molecular identifiers. The donors were divided into four age groups: young (average around 17 years), middle-aged (about 40), aged (around 67) and long-lived (around 80). To avoid experimental bias, donors of different ages were randomly spread across the sequencing lanes. Two additional independent replicas of 1 million unique cDNA reads from the same blood draw were analyzed for two donors (one aged 18 to 30 and one aged 80 or older). The paper as a whole reports these results and caveats: Because profiling used bulk unsorted PBMCs, naive and antigen-experienced compartments could not be compared conclusively. The CMV infection status of donors was not known, potentially confounding age-related changes in expanded clonotypes. Observed TCR beta diversity correlated strongly with the percentage of naive T cells measured by flow cytometry. As age increased, observed TCR beta diversity per million T cells dropped in a roughly linear way, and a significant reduction was already evident by age 40. Compared with the aged group, more naive CD4+ T cells, fewer expanded clones and increased TCR diversity were shown by the long-lived group, suggesting age selection. Estimates of total diversity from one million sequenced T cells were regarded as lower bounds and underestimates.

The roughly 39 donors, aged roughly 6 to 90 years, were systemically healthy Caucasian individuals from Russia. Roughly 10 milliliters of peripheral blood were collected from each donor into EDTA-treated Vacutainer tubes. Ficoll-Paque density-gradient centrifugation was used to isolate PBMCs, with at least 7 million obtained per sample. Trizol reagent was used to extract total RNA from the PBMCs, yielding at least 6 micrograms per sample. Naive CD45RAhigh/CD27high T cell percentages were measured by flow cytometry on a PBMC aliquot from every donor. V sheds 4 bases and J sheds 0 bases, leaving 10 bases between their ends. CDR1 and CDR2 (MNHEY, SMNVEV) derive from the germline V gene (reference sequence). Including the terminal cysteine and phenylalanine, the CDR3 comprises 14 residues. Only the CDR3 DNA is retained, 42 bases long and in frame from the first base. Remarks on this clonotype: Its binding antigen is unknown. Base-call qualities are not available, and no considerably larger clone is one nucleotide away.

The receptor library was made with 5' RACE. Instrument used: Illumina HiSeq 2500. A second PCR of roughly 7 to 12 cycles was run with a J-beta primer mix and a sample-barcoded 5' primer. A unique molecular identifier was introduced onto each TCR beta cDNA molecule by a template-switch 5' adaptor carrying 12 random nucleotides. Each sample yielded at least 3 million CDR3-containing paired-end reads. First-strand cDNA was synthesized from all RNA with the Mint cDNA synthesis kit, primed by a TRBC-specific oligonucleotide. All cDNA was treated with uracil-DNA glycosylase and then went through a first 18-cycle PCR with the universal primers M1SS and BC2_uni_R. As for how the authors treated the data: Each sample was normalized by randomly selecting 1 million high-quality reads, each carrying a distinct molecular identifier. Instead of being binned into consensus sequences, reads with shared molecular identifiers were discarded. MiTCR, with a Q25 quality threshold and the strictest error-elimination algorithm, was used for CDR3 identification, clonotype clustering and error correction. Lower-bound total TCR beta diversity was estimated with a nonparametric unseen species model using Euler transformation. In TCRdb, the public reads were trimmed at Q25 with fastp and aligned with MiXCR, with productive beta chains retained. Records with the same CDR3 protein are collapsed into one entry carrying the most frequent genes and DNA. TCRdb's processing, not the authors', yielded these V and J calls. The sample contains approximately 1.5 million distinct CDR3 sequences, about 45% of them found a single time. The ten largest account for just over 4% of the sample.

This sequence uses TRBV27 and TRBJ2-7; no confident D gene assignment can be made. This sequence was found in a woman under 30 in good health. The specimen was blood. CDR3 protein: CASSSHPSSYEQYF. The sequenced DNA: TGTGCCAGCAGTTCACATCCATCCTCCTACGAGCAGTACTTC.